This record looks at one T cell receptor beta chain sequence and its context. This sample was taken from a study of blood T cells in healthy people across ages. V shed 1 base, J shed 2 bases, and the junction held 7 bases outside the gene matches. This CDR3 comprises 16 residues. Looked up from germline, CDR1 is MNHNS and CDR2 is SASEGT. A second PCR, run for about 7 to 12 cycles, used a sample-barcoded 5' primer plus a J-beta primer mix. One entry per CDR3 protein results from TCRdb running MiXCR on the 5' RACE reads. The sample has about 770,000 distinct CDR3 sequences; 40% to 50% are singletons. The genes are TRBV6-1 and TRBJ1-2; TRBD1 aligns across 7 bases. The source is a man aged 55 to 69 in good health. The sample taken for sequencing was blood. The CDR3, as DNA: TGTGCCAGCAGTGAAGTGGAGGGGGCCGGGAACTATGGCTACACCTTC. Its protein product is CASSEVEGAGNYGYTF.